This T cell receptor (beta chain) was sequenced for a study of Ad26.COV2.S vaccination and SARS-CoV-2 variants. Background on the study: Ad26.COV2.S arm of COV1001 included the donor.

The data were produced by immunoSEQ multiplex PCR, yet TCRdb's version contains in-frame clones alone and is incomplete. The sample includes about 320,000 clones, about 86% of them seen just once. Treatment specified: some 20 received Ad26.COV2.S at low or high dose, single or two shots; several received placebo; per-sample allocation not given. Collection of the samples took place on day 63 after the first injection of vaccine or placebo. This clone was detected only once. This CDR3 comprises 17 residues. Trimming left V 0 bases short and J 5 bases short, with 17 bases between. Looked up from germline, CDR1 is SGHRS and CDR2 is YFSETQ.

The receptor was derived from a person aged 18-65 years who received the Ad26.COV2.S COVID-19 vaccine or a placebo. The genes are TRBV5-1 and TRBJ2-2; D assignment may be TRBD1 or TRBD2 (5 bases each). This sample comprised peripheral blood, obtained in a trial of Ad26.COV2.S vaccine versus placebo. CDR3: CASSLVGTGSRTGELFF. The CDR3 DNA reads TGCGCCAGCAGCTTGGTTGGGACCGGGTCAAGGACCGGGGAGCTGTTTTTT.